These 27 T cell receptor beta chains originate from one sample sequenced in a study of T-cell memory formation after mild COVID-19. One entry per CDR3 protein results from TCRdb running MiXCR on the 5' RACE reads. The data contain about 49,000 distinct CDR3 sequences, approximately 6.6% of them seen just once; the ten biggest clones take up roughly 1.3%. Sequencing was carried out using PBMCs or a T cell subset sorted from them (not recorded which). The source of these receptors is a man aged 18 to 29 who had mild COVID-19 (a few samples of this study predate the infection). Cell type and time point are not known.

This clonotype was found a few times. The gene calls are TRBV13 and TRBJ1-3; perhaps TRBD1 as D (5 bases). CDR3 length equals 17 residues. V was shortened by 5 bases and J by 0 bases, with 17 bases between the two germline ends. The germline CDR1 and CDR2 sequences are PRHDT and FYEKMQ (reference sequence). CDR3 coding DNA: TGTGCCAGCAGCGCGGCGTGGGACGGAAACTCTGGAAACACCATATATTTT. It translates to CASSAAWDGNSGNTIYF.

Many counts were recorded for this clonotype. This chain uses TRBV5-1 with TRBJ2-1; D is unclear. V lost 3 bases, J lost 3 bases, and 13 bases lay in between. In germline, CDR1 is SGHRS, CDR2 YFSETQ. CDR3 length: 15 amino acids. CDR3 amino acids: CASSSLSMGYNEQFF. For the CDR3, the DNA is TGCGCCAGCAGCTCCCTCTCGATGGGCTACAATGAGCAGTTCTTC.

V usage is TRBV30 and J usage is TRBJ1-2, with TRBD1 matching over 9 bases. The CDR3 is 14 amino acids. V was clipped by 8 bases and J by 3 bases; unmatched bases: 10. Germline V gene data show CDR1 as GTSNPN and CDR2 as SVGIG (reference sequence). The CDR3 reads CAAHRDRDYYGYTF. CDR3 in DNA: TGTGCCGCTCACCGGGACAGGGACTACTATGGCTACACCTTC.

This chain links TRBV12-3 or TRBV12-4 with TRBJ2-7, with TRBD1 as a possible D gene (5 bases). Trimming pared 3 bases from V and 5 bases from J, leaving 11 bases between. The CDR3 length is 13 residues. The DNA for the CDR3 is TGTGCCAGCAGTTTCACCAGGGTAAACGAGCAGTACTTC. It codes for CASSFTRVNEQYF.

The chain couples TRBV3-1 to TRBJ1-2; tentatively, D is TRBD1 (6 bases). This CDR3 spans 14 amino acids. Germline V gene data show CDR1 as LGHDT and CDR2 as YNNKEL (reference sequence). The V and J ends lost 4 bases and 7 bases respectively, with 16 bases between them. The CDR3 region is CASSLPGVMSGYTF. In DNA, the CDR3 is TGTGCCAGCAGCCTACCAGGGGTAATGAGTGGCTACACCTTC.

This clonotype showed up just a few times. The rearrangement uses TRBV4-3 and TRBJ2-7; D possibly corresponds to TRBD1 (5 bases). The CDR3 sequence is 16 residues long. The germline V and J ends were trimmed by 0 bases and 9 bases, with 21 bases remaining between them. In germline, CDR1 is LGHNA, CDR2 YSLEER. The CDR3 DNA reads as TGCGCCAGCAGCCAAGATCGGGCAGGGCAGATTACTGGGCAGTACTTC. Its protein is CASSQDRAGQITGQYF.

In this sample, this clonotype turned up many times. This chain links TRBV7-2 with TRBJ1-2; 9 bases agree with TRBD1. The CDR3 is 13 amino acids. V trimming: 5 bases; J trimming: 4 bases; junction bases outside the gene matches: 2. Germline CDR1 SGHTA, CDR2 FQGNSA. The DNA for the CDR3 is TGTGCCAGCAGCCTGGGACAGGGCTATGGCTACACCTTC. It yields the protein CASSLGQGYGYTF.

This clonotype has only a few counts. The J gene is TRBJ2-7, the V gene TRBV5-5; 7 nucleotides agree with TRBD1. CDR3 length: 15 amino acids. CDR1 and CDR2 (germline): SGHKS, YYEKEE (reference sequence). Trimming removed 4 bases from V and 2 bases from J; junction bases left unmatched: 9. This CDR3 reads CASSLPGTETYEQYF. DNA for the CDR3: TGTGCCAGCAGCCTACCCGGGACAGAGACCTACGAGCAGTACTTC.

This clonotype was recorded at least ten times. The CDR3 DNA sequence: TGCAGTGCTCGGGACCCGCAAGTCGACAATGAGCAGTTCTTC. It yields the protein CSARDPQVDNEQFF. The chain links TRBV20-1 to TRBJ2-1, with D possibly being TRBD1 or TRBD2 (5 bases each). From germline, CDR1 is DFQATT and CDR2 SNEGSKA (reference sequence). Trimming shortened V by 5 bases and J by 5 bases, and 16 bases separated the two germline ends. The CDR3 sequence is 14 residues long.

This clonotype was observed at least ten times. V is TRBV4-1 and J is TRBJ2-3; D is uncertain. The CDR3 loop spans 16 amino acids. Germline-derived CDR1 and CDR2 are MGHRA and YSYEKL. With 0 bases removed from V and 2 bases from J, the gap between germline ends came to 12 bases. The DNA of the CDR3 is TGCGCCAGCAGCCAAGAATCGGTCCCAAACACAGATACGCAGTATTTT. This gives the protein CASSQESVPNTDTQYF.

This chain joins TRBV7-9 and TRBJ2-3; 8 nucleotides line up with TRBD2. This CDR3 is 14 amino acids long. Trimming took 7 bases from V and 5 from J; bases not matched to a gene: 8. Germline values: CDR1 SEHNR, CDR2 FQNEAQ (reference sequence). As DNA, the CDR3 is TGTGCCAGCAACCCCGGGGGGGCTCAAGATACGCAGTATTTT. Translation gives CASNPGGAQDTQYF.

In this sample, this clonotype turned up many times. The V gene is TRBV4-2, the J gene TRBJ2-3; 13 bases agree with TRBD2. Germline values: CDR1 LGHNA, CDR2 YNFKEQ. There are 15 residues in the CDR3. The trim removed 4 bases at V and 6 bases at J, leaving 4 bases unmatched. CDR3 region: CASSRGLAGEDTQYF. The CDR3 nucleotides read TGTGCCAGCAGCCGCGGACTAGCGGGGGAGGATACGCAGTATTTT.

This clonotype was observed a handful of times. Written as DNA, the CDR3 is TGTGCCAGCAGTTACCAGGGCACCAACACTGAAGCTTTCTTT. This codes for CASSYQGTNTEAFF. This chain joins TRBV6-6 and TRBJ1-1; a possible D gene is TRBD1 (5 bases). This CDR3 spans 14 amino acids. V was clipped by 2 bases and J by 2 bases, with 9 bases between them. Germline CDR1 and CDR2: MNHNY and SVGAGI (reference sequence).

The chain links TRBV29-1 to TRBJ2-3, with 8 positions matching TRBD2. V shed 7 bases, J shed 0 bases, and the junction held 9 bases outside the gene matches. The length of the CDR3 is 15 residues. Per the germline V gene, CDR1 is SQVTM and CDR2 is ANQGSEA. DNA for the CDR3: TGCAGCGGAAGGAGGACTAGCCCTAGCACAGATACGCAGTATTTT. Translating it yields CSGRRTSPSTDTQYF.

This clonotype has just a few counts. The rearrangement joins TRBV5-1 to TRBJ2-1, with TRBD2 identical over 7 bases. In germline, CDR1 is SGHRS, CDR2 YFSETQ. V gave up 4 bases and J gave up 0 bases; unmatched junction bases: 10. The CDR3 loop spans 17 amino acids. CDR3 residues: CASSPEGSGFSYNEQFF. CDR3 DNA sequence: TGCGCCAGCAGCCCGGAGGGTAGCGGGTTCTCCTACAATGAGCAGTTCTTC. Supplemented by reference TRBV5-1 and TRBJ2-1, the full variable domain reads KAGVTQTPRYLIKTRGQQVTLSCSPISGHRSVSWYQQTPGQGLQFLFEYFSETQRNKGNFPGRFSGRQFSNSRSEMNVSTLELGDSALYLCASSPEGSGFSYNEQFFGPGTRLTVL.

This chain uses TRBV6-1 with TRBJ2-5; 7 bases align to TRBD2. The CDR3 extends over 15 amino acids. V lost 6 bases to trimming and J lost 4 bases; unmatched junction nucleotides: 11. Germline V lookup: CDR1 MNHNS, CDR2 SASEGT. The CDR3 region is CASRVQLALLETQYF. In DNA, the CDR3 is TGTGCCAGCAGGGTTCAACTAGCGTTATTAGAGACCCAGTACTTC.

This clonotype qualifies as medium-sized. The V call is TRBV2, the J call TRBJ1-4; the match to TRBD1 covers 8 bases. The CDR3 extends over 15 amino acids. Germline trimming cut 5 bases from V and 5 bases from J; bases unmatched to any gene: 7. CDR1 is SNHLY, CDR2 FYNNEI, per germline. The CDR3 loop reads CASSSWTGTNEKLFF. CDR3 coding DNA: TGTGCCAGCAGTAGTTGGACAGGGACCAATGAAAAACTGTTTTTT.

The J gene is TRBJ2-5, the V gene TRBV4-1, with TRBD2 matching 11 bases. The CDR3 runs 18 residues. From germline, CDR1 is MGHRA and CDR2 YSYEKL. V shed 0 bases and J 5 bases; nucleotides not matched to a gene: 11. CDR3 protein: CASSQEVLAGGRQETQYF. For the CDR3, the DNA is TGCGCCAGCAGCCAAGAAGTCCTAGCGGGGGGACGCCAGGAGACCCAGTACTTC.

The V gene is TRBV7-2, the J gene TRBJ1-1; 8 nucleotides align to TRBD1. V was clipped by 3 bases and J by 4 bases; unmatched bases: 10. The CDR3 is 16 amino acids. Germline V gene lookup returns CDR1 SGHTA and CDR2 FQGNSA. CDR3 nucleotides: TGTGCCAGCAGCTTCAGGGGACAGGTGGTGAGCACTGAAGCTTTCTTT. It encodes CASSFRGQVVSTEAFF.

The sample holds a few counts of this clonotype. The chain uses TRBV7-2 and TRBJ2-3, with TRBD2 as a possible D gene (5 bases). CDR1 is SGHTA and CDR2 is FQGNSA in the germline V gene. This CDR3 is 15 amino acids long. V was cut by 3 bases and J by 1 base, with 11 bases left in between. The CDR3 sequence is CASSFVWGGTDTQYF. CDR3 bases: TGTGCCAGCAGCTTTGTGTGGGGAGGCACAGATACGCAGTATTTT.

This clonotype appeared many times. J is TRBJ2-1 and V is TRBV24-1; TRBD1 matches 9 bases. In germline, CDR1 is KGHDR, CDR2 SFDVKD. Trimming cost V 2 bases and J 8 bases; bases outside gene matches: 9. This CDR3 is 16 amino acids long. The CDR3 DNA is TGTGCCACCAGTGATTCCGGACAGGGGAGGGGGGATGAGCAGTTCTTC. It yields the protein CATSDSGQGRGDEQFF.

In this sample, this clonotype turned up many times. The V and J genes are TRBV5-1 and TRBJ2-3, with no clear D. Germline-derived CDR1 and CDR2 are SGHRS and YFSETQ. The CDR3 extends over 13 amino acids. Between the trimmed V and J ends, which lost 0 bases and 2 bases, there was a span of 4 bases. This CDR3 reads CASSLASTDTQYF. The CDR3 DNA is TGCGCCAGCAGCTTGGCTTCCACAGATACGCAGTATTTT.

This clonotype was observed a few times. The chain joins TRBV20-1 to TRBJ2-7; TRBD2 agrees at 7 bases. Germline CDR1 is DFQATT and CDR2 is SNEGSKA (reference sequence). V was clipped by 3 bases and J by 3 bases; unmatched bases: 2. The CDR3 loop spans 12 amino acids. The CDR3 region is CSASPGGYEQYF. The DNA of the CDR3 is TGCAGTGCTAGCCCGGGGGGCTACGAGCAGTACTTC.

The V gene is TRBV5-1, the J gene TRBJ2-1, with 9 nucleotides matching TRBD2. Germline V lookup: CDR1 SGHRS, CDR2 YFSETQ. CDR3 length: 15 amino acids. The V gene end was trimmed by 4 bases and the J gene end by 7 bases; junction bases not matched to a gene: 9. The CDR3 loop is CASSPPAGGTNEQFF. Here the CDR3 DNA reads TGCGCCAGCAGCCCCCCTGCGGGGGGGACGAATGAGCAGTTCTTC.

The V call is TRBV7-9, the J call TRBJ2-7; 10 nucleotides agree with TRBD2. Per the germline V gene, CDR1 is SEHNR and CDR2 is FQNEAQ (reference sequence). Trimming cost V 5 bases and J 2 bases; bases outside gene matches: 6. The CDR3 is 15 residues long. The CDR3 reads CASSRSGGSPYEQYF. CDR3 sequence (DNA): TGTGCCAGCAGCCGTAGCGGGGGGTCTCCCTACGAGCAGTACTTC.

The gene calls are TRBV7-2 and TRBJ1-5; D uncertain. The CDR3 spans 13 residues. Trimming pared 1 base from V and 6 bases from J, leaving 7 bases between. Germline CDR1 SGHTA, CDR2 FQGNSA. The DNA of the CDR3 is TGTGCCAGCAGCTTAGTTTCCCCTCAGCCCCAGCATTTT. This translates into CASSLVSPQPQHF.

The table lists this clonotype with many counts. V and J are TRBV2 and TRBJ2-3, with D unclear. CDR1 is SNHLY, CDR2 FYNNEI, per germline. V lost 8 bases to trimming and J lost 7 bases, with 13 bases between them. The CDR3 has 12 residues. CDR3 loop: CASSPELNTQYF. In DNA form, the CDR3 reads TGTGCCAGCTCCCCCGAACTGAATACGCAGTATTTT.